This is a list of T cell receptor beta chains from one sample in a study of blood T cells in healthy people across ages. TCRdb analysed the 5' RACE reads with MiXCR anew, one entry per CDR3 protein. The table records approximately 730,000 distinct CDR3 sequences, 40% to 65% of them present only once. Sequences were obtained from blood. The receptor set was obtained from an elderly man in good health. Each CDR3 is given with its conserved first and last residue. D genes are given only for firm matches. The size field is filled for only some rows; it gives once, few, many or a size class.

V,J,D,size,DNA,CDR3
TRBV25-1,TRBJ2-5,-,-,TGTGCCAGCAGTGATAAGGGTTTGGAGACCCAGTACTTC,CASSDKGLETQYF
TRBV5-1,TRBJ2-3,-,few,TGCGCCAGCAGCTTGGCCTTCGGACAGAAGAACAGATACGCGTATTTT,CASSLAFGQKNRYAYF
TRBV11-2,TRBJ2-3,TRBD2,-,TGTGCCAGCAGCCCCCCCCTGGGCGGGAGGGGGGGATACGCGTATTTT,CASSPPLGGRGGYAYF
TRBV6-5,TRBJ1-5,TRBD1,once,TGTGCCAGCAGAGCAGGGGGCTTAGGCAATCAGCCCCAGCATTTT,CASRAGGLGNQPQHF
TRBV15,TRBJ2-7,TRBD2,-,TGTGCCACCAGCCGTGAGCGTCCTAGCGGCGAGCAGTACTTC,CATSRERPSGEQYF
TRBV7-2,TRBJ2-3,-,-,TGTGCCAGCAGCTCCCCTACTATCAGCACAGATACGCAGTATTTT,CASSSPTISTDTQYF
TRBV27,TRBJ2-3,TRBD2,-,TGTGCCAGCAGTTTCTTCCCGACAGGTCATGGAGGGACTAGCGCTACAGATACGCAGTATTTT,CASSFFPTGHGGTSATDTQYF
TRBV9,TRBJ2-5,-,-,TGTGCCAGCAGCGTACGCCCCCAAGAGACCCAGTACTTC,CASSVRPQETQYF
TRBV14,TRBJ2-1,-,few,TGTGCCAGCAGCCAAGAATGGGGAAGCGATGAGCAGTTCTTC,CASSQEWGSDEQFF
TRBV12-3/TRBV12-4,TRBJ2-1,-,few,TGTGCCAGCAGTTTACAGACACCTGCGGGTGAGCAGTTCTTC,CASSLQTPAGEQFF
TRBV3-1,TRBJ1-1,-,-,TGTGCCAGCAGCCGCGGACAGCTGGGGAACACTGAAGCTTTCTTT,CASSRGQLGNTEAFF
TRBV29-1,TRBJ1-1,TRBD1,-,TGCAGCTCCTGGGACAGGCCTAACACTGAAGCTTTCTTT,CSSWDRPNTEAFF
TRBV7-2,TRBJ2-3,-,-,TGTGCCAGCAGCTTAGAGCAGTCCCCGCGGCCCAGCACAGATACGCAGTATTTT,CASSLEQSPRPSTDTQYF
TRBV12-3/TRBV12-4,TRBJ2-7,TRBD2,once,TGTGCCAGCAGTACCTCTATTGGGGCCAGCGGGAGTTACGAGCAGTACTTC,CASSTSIGASGSYEQYF
TRBV29-1,TRBJ1-1,-,-,TGCAGCGTTGGACAGCTCGCGAGCGCTGAAGCTTTCTTT,CSVGQLASAEAFF
TRBV29-1,TRBJ2-7,TRBD1,-,TGCAGCGTGGGGGGACAGGGGCTTCGCGAGCAGTACTTC,CSVGGQGLREQYF
TRBV6-1,TRBJ2-1,-,-,TGTGCCAGCAGTAAAGGGACGGCCATGAATGAAAATGAGCAGTTCTTC,CASSKGTAMNENEQFF
TRBV9,TRBJ2-1,-,many,TGTGCCAGCAGCGTAGCCCCCAGCGGGACAGGTTCAAATGAGCAGTTCTTC,CASSVAPSGTGSNEQFF
TRBV4-1,TRBJ2-7,-,-,TGCGCCAGCAGCCAAGTGGGACTCGTCTCCTACGAGCAGTACTTC,CASSQVGLVSYEQYF
TRBV7-2,TRBJ2-3,TRBD2,-,TGTGCCAGCAGCCTGGGAGGGACTTCACGCGATACGCAGTATTTT,CASSLGGTSRDTQYF
TRBV29-1,TRBJ2-5,-,-,TGCAGCGGCCACAGGGGAGGAGAGCAGTACTTC,CSGHRGGEQYF
TRBV5-5,TRBJ1-2,-,few,TGTGCCAGCAGCCGGGACGTCAGCTCCTATGGCTACACCTTC,CASSRDVSSYGYTF
TRBV7-2,TRBJ2-3,-,few,TGTGCCAGCAGCTTGGACTTCACAGATACGCAGTATTTT,CASSLDFTDTQYF
TRBV20-1,TRBJ2-1,TRBD2,-,TGCAGTGCCTGGGACTACCCCAACTACAATGAGCAGTTCTTC,CSAWDYPNYNEQFF
TRBV29-1,TRBJ2-5,-,-,TGCAGCGTGGGCCCCCGCAGGCGAGAGACCCAGTACTTC,CSVGPRRRETQYF
TRBV7-6,TRBJ2-7,-,-,TGTGCCAGCAGCTTAGACAGTTCTGTTTCCTACGAGCAGTACTTC,CASSLDSSVSYEQYF
TRBV3-1,TRBJ1-2,TRBD1,many,TGTGCCAGCAGCCTTTCAGGACAGGGGGGTGGCGGCTACACCTTC,CASSLSGQGGGGYTF
TRBV20-1,TRBJ1-1,-,-,TGCAGTGTCTCGGGCCAGGTGAACACTGAAGCTTTCTTT,CSVSGQVNTEAFF
TRBV28,TRBJ2-3,-,once,TGTGCCAGCAGTTCCCCCTACCGACGAGCCAGCACAGATGCGCAGTATTTT,CASSSPYRRASTDAQYF
TRBV3-1,TRBJ2-7,TRBD2,-,TGTGCCAGCAGCCCTGGACCGGGACTAGCGGCCTACGAGCAGTACTTC,CASSPGPGLAAYEQYF
TRBV3-1,TRBJ2-2,-,-,TGTGCCAGCAGCCAAGGACAGAACACCGGGGAGCTGTTTTTT,CASSQGQNTGELFF
TRBV5-1,TRBJ2-6,-,-,TGCGCCAGCAGCTTGGCCGTGGGGACTGGGGCCAACGTCCTGACTTTC,CASSLAVGTGANVLTF
TRBV15,TRBJ2-3,TRBD2,-,TGTGCCACCAGCGGCCGACCGGGATTACTAGCGGGAGATGGGAGCACAGATACGCAGTATTTT,CATSGRPGLLAGDGSTDTQYF
TRBV14,TRBJ2-3,-,-,TGTGCCAGCAGCAGTACAGCCACCGGGGCGTATTTT,CASSSTATGAYF
TRBV12-3/TRBV12-4,TRBJ1-5,-,-,TGTGCCAGCAGTTTAGCCCCAGGGAGCCATCAGCCCCAGCATTTT,CASSLAPGSHQPQHF
TRBV5-1,TRBJ2-7,-,-,TGCGCCAGCAGCCCCCTCGGCGGCCGGACGGACCAGTACTTC,CASSPLGGRTDQYF
TRBV7-3,TRBJ1-1,-,-,TGTGCCAGCAGCTTAGGGACCTCCAAGGCTGAAGCTTTCTTT,CASSLGTSKAEAFF
TRBV7-2,TRBJ1-2,-,-,TGTGCCAGCAGCCCGGCGGACCCCTACTATGGCTACACCTTC,CASSPADPYYGYTF
TRBV2,TRBJ1-5,-,few,TGTGCCAGCAGCAGGGGACTCAATCAGCCCCAGCATTTT,CASSRGLNQPQHF
TRBV18,TRBJ1-4,-,-,TGTGCCAGCTCACAGGGAAACGGCGGTGAAAAACTGTTTTTT,CASSQGNGGEKLFF
TRBV25-1,TRBJ2-5,TRBD2,-,TGTGCCAGCAGTGCGGGCGGGAGACAAGAGACCCAGTACTTC,CASSAGGRQETQYF
TRBV5-1,TRBJ2-5,TRBD2,few,TGCGCCAGCAGCTTGGGGCCTAGCGGTCAAGAGACCCAGTACTTC,CASSLGPSGQETQYF
TRBV9,TRBJ2-1,TRBD2,-,TGTGCCAGCAGCCAAACAGGACTAGCGGACGGTGAGCAGTTCTTC,CASSQTGLADGEQFF
TRBV27,TRBJ2-2,TRBD2,-,TGTGCCAGCAGTAAGTGGACTAGCGGAATAGAGAACACCGGGGAGCTGTTTTTT,CASSKWTSGIENTGELFF
TRBV20-1,TRBJ1-4,-,-,TGCAGTGCCAGAACGGGACTGATGGATGAAAAACTGTTTTTT,CSARTGLMDEKLFF